Detailed here is one TCR beta chain. Its antigen is not identified. TCRdb recomputed calls from the reads with MiXCR, one row per CDR3 protein. The sample has some 700,000 distinct CDR3 sequences, roughly 30% seen once. The CDR3 runs 12 residues. Germline CDR1 is MNHNS and CDR2 is SASEGT. Trimming removed 7 bases at V and 5 bases at J, with 11 bases between. This entry belongs to a study of T cell repertoires in cytomegalovirus infection. This TCR came from a human donor in good health (CMV status not recorded). Some clones in this sample may be carry-over from other donors' samples. This chain uses TRBV6-1 with TRBJ1-1; D gene uncertain. The input for sequencing was cultured PBMCs, taken from culture after CMV antigen stimulation. The CDR3 here is CASNHVGTEAFF. In DNA, the CDR3 is TGTGCCAGCAACCACGTGGGGACTGAAGCTTTCTTT.